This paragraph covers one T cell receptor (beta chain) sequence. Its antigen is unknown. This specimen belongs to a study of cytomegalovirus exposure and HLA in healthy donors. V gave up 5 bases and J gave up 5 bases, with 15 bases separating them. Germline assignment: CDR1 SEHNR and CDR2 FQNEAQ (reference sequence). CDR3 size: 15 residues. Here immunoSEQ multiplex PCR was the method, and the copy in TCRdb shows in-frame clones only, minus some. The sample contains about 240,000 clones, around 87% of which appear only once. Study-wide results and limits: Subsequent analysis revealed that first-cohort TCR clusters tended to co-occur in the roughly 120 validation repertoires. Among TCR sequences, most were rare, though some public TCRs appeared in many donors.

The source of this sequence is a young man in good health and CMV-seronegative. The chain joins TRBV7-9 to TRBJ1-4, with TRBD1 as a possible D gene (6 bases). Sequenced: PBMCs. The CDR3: CASSQAGQPNEKLFF. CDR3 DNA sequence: TGTGCCAGCAGCCAAGCTGGACAGCCGAATGAAAAACTGTTTTTT. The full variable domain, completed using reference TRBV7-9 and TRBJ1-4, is DTGVSQNPRHKITKRGQNVTFRCDPISEHNRLYWYRQTLGQGPEFLTYFQNEAQLEKSRLLSDRFSAERPKGSFSTLEIQRTEQGDSAMYLCASSQAGQPNEKLFFGSGTQLSVL.